These T cell receptor beta chains were read from a single sample in a study of shared clonotypes between healthy human individuals. The assay was immunoSEQ multiplex PCR, and TCRdb's table has in-frame clones only and misses some. The sample has about 2 million clones; approximately 94% are singletons. The sequencing sample was made of naive CD8+ T cells sorted from blood. All receptors come from a man aged 18 to 29 in good health. Each CDR3 is given without its conserved first and last residue.

V gene	J gene	CDR3 protein
TRBV7-9	TRBJ2-7	ASSSQGGDTYEQY
TRBV7-2	TRBJ1-2	ASSSLSEANYGYT
TRBV6-5	TRBJ2-1	ASSHTPIGDEQF
TRBV7-9	TRBJ1-6	ASSIGSGVGDSPLH
TRBV9	TRBJ1-2	ASSAQSTNYGYT
TRBV10-2	TRBJ2-7	ASSERGSGYEQY
TRBV7-9	TRBJ2-5	ASSSKVLAGGQQETQY
TRBV27	TRBJ2-6	ASSVVGVLGANVLT
TRBV27	TRBJ2-7	ASSPQGYEQY
TRBV30	TRBJ2-7	AWKGDNRYEQY
TRBV6-5	TRBJ2-3	ASSYGATDTQY
TRBV11-2	TRBJ1-1	ASSLARFMNTEAF
TRBV30	TRBJ2-5	AWRQEWETQY
TRBV28	TRBJ1-4	ASSLAGSLNEKLF
TRBV11-2	TRBJ2-5	ASSLVGQETQY
TRBV9	TRBJ2-1	ASGGALLSSYNEQF